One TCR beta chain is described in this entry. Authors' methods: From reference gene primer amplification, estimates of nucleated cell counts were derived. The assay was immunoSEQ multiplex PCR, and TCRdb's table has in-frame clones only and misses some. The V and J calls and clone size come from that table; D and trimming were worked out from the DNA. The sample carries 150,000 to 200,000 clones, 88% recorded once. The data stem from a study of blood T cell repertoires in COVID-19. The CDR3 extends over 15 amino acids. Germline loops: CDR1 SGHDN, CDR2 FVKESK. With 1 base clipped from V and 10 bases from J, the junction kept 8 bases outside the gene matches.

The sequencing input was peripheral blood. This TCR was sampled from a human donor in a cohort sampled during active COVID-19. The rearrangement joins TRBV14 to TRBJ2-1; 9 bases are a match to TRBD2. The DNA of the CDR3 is TGTGCCAGCAGCCAAGGGGGCGGGGGGGCCCGGGAGCAGTTCTTC. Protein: CASSQGGGGAREQFF.